The 17 T cell receptor beta chains below come from one sample, sequenced in a study of CD8+ T cells in alopecia areata. Indicated treatment: oral pan-JAK inhibitor, 5-10 mg twice daily. Reverse transcribed after extraction, RNA yielded cDNA as the sequencing template. The table came from immunoSEQ multiplex PCR; TCRdb's copy has only in-frame clones and leaves some out. This sample has 200,000 to 250,000 clones; 64% occur once, and the top ten carry 4% to 5%. The sample in question was CD4+ T cells sorted from blood, obtained at week 4, from a patient treated with tofacitinib. Receptors were obtained from a human donor with alopecia areata.

The chain links TRBV15 to TRBJ2-6, with D tentatively TRBD1 (6 bases). Trimming cost V 5 bases and J 2 bases, with 13 bases left between them. Per the germline V gene, CDR1 is LNHNV and CDR2 is YYDKDF (reference sequence). The CDR3 runs to 16 residues. CDR3 sequence (DNA): TGTGCCACCAGCGGCTACAGGGTGGCTGGGGCCAACGTCCTGACTTTC. Its protein is CATSGYRVAGANVLTF. The full variable domain, with the rest looked up from reference TRBV15 and TRBJ2-6, is DAMVIQNPRYQVTQFGKPVTLSCSQTLNHNVMYWYQQKSSQAPKLLFHYYDKDFNNEADTPDNFQSRRPNTSFCFLDIRSPGLGDTAMYLCATSGYRVAGANVLTFGAGSRLTVL.

This clone appeared a few times. J is TRBJ1-2 and V is TRBV25-1; 12 bases map to TRBD1. This CDR3 is built from 17 residues. The trim removed 2 bases at V and 6 bases at J, leaving 10 bases unmatched. Germline CDR1 is MGHDK and CDR2 is SYGVNS. Written as DNA, the CDR3 is TGTGCCAGCAGTGAACCGGGACAGGGGGCGCCTACCCATGGCTACACCTTC. This sequence encodes CASSEPGQGAPTHGYTF.

The rearrangement links TRBV7-9 to TRBJ1-6; D gene unclear. V shed 3 bases and J shed 8 bases, with 11 bases lying between them. Germline CDR1 reads SEHNR; CDR2 reads FQNEAQ (reference sequence). This CDR3 spans 14 amino acids. The DNA for the CDR3 is TGTGCCAGCAGCTTGGTCGCCATTTATTCACCCCTCCACTTT. It encodes CASSLVAIYSPLHF.

Only a few counts were recorded for this clone. At the DNA level, this CDR3 is encoded by other sequences in the same sample as well. The rearrangement joins TRBV7-9 to TRBJ2-5; D uncertain. Trimming cost V 3 bases and J 3 bases, with 2 bases left between them. Per germline, CDR1 SEHNR and CDR2 FQNEAQ (reference sequence). The CDR3 is made up of 11 amino acids. CDR3 DNA sequence: TGTGCCAGCAGCTTGAAAGAGACCCAGTACTTC. As protein: CASSLKETQYF.

The chain recombines TRBV30 with TRBJ2-7; 9 bases are a match to TRBD1. The V gene end was trimmed by 5 bases and the J gene end by 6 bases; junction bases not matched to a gene: 5. Germline CDR1 and CDR2: GTSNPN and SVGIG (reference sequence). This CDR3 contains 12 residues. The CDR3 sequence is CAWATGGGEQYF. CDR3 coding DNA: TGTGCCTGGGCAACAGGGGGCGGCGAGCAGTACTTC.

The chain has TRBV6-5 and TRBJ1-1; unclear D gene. Trimming took 0 bases from V and 1 from J, leaving 9 bases between them. There are 15 residues in the CDR3. Germline CDR1 reads MNHEY; CDR2 reads SVGAGI. For the CDR3, the DNA is TGTGCCAGCAGTTACTCGTACAGAGAGAACACTGAAGCTTTCTTT. Amino acid sequence: CASSYSYRENTEAFF.

The rearrangement links TRBV11-2 to TRBJ1-2; no firm D call. V lost 1 base to trimming and J lost 6 bases, with 9 bases between them. The germline gives CDR1 SGHAT, CDR2 FQNNGV. The CDR3 has 13 residues. The CDR3 bases are TGTGCCAGCAGCTTAGCGCAAGGAGATGGCTACACCTTC. Residues: CASSLAQGDGYTF.

This clone was observed a few times. The chain is built from TRBV6-6 and TRBJ2-2, with D perhaps TRBD1 or TRBD2 (7 bases each). V was pared by 8 bases and J by 4 bases, with 17 bases between. CDR1 MNHNY and CDR2 SVGAGI come from the germline V gene (reference sequence). The CDR3 runs to 15 residues. The CDR3 here is CASYKQGRGTGELFF. The CDR3 DNA follows: TGTGCCAGCTATAAACAGGGGAGGGGCACCGGGGAGCTGTTTTTT.

This clone has a handful of counts. V and J are TRBV7-9 and TRBJ1-5; tentative D call: TRBD1 (6 bases). Trimming pared 3 bases from V and 5 bases from J, leaving 11 bases between. CDR3 length: 14 residues. Germline values: CDR1 SEHNR, CDR2 FQNEAQ (reference sequence). The CDR3 coding sequence is TGTGCCAGCAGCTTCCCGGGACAACATCAGCCCCAGCATTTT. Amino acids: CASSFPGQHQPQHF.

The chain combines TRBV9 with TRBJ2-3; D unresolved. The germline gives CDR1 SGDLS, CDR2 YYNGEE. Trimming removed 3 bases at V and 7 bases at J, with 15 bases between. This CDR3 region has 14 residues. The CDR3 DNA sequence: TGTGCCAGCAGCGCTACTTCAATGGGGAATACGCAGTATTTT. Its protein product is CASSATSMGNTQYF.

This clone has just a few counts. This chain uses TRBV7-9 with TRBJ1-1; TRBD1 aligns across 9 bases. This CDR3 is built from 14 residues. Germline CDR1 and CDR2: SEHNR and FQNEAQ (reference sequence). V trimming: 5 bases; J trimming: 1 base; junction bases outside the gene matches: 2. Here the CDR3 reads CASSVGQGNTEAFF. The CDR3 DNA reads as TGTGCCAGCAGCGTGGGACAGGGGAACACTGAAGCTTTCTTT.

V gene TRBV5-4 combines with J gene TRBJ2-5; D may be TRBD2 (7 bases). The CDR3 runs 15 residues. Per the germline V gene, CDR1 is SGHNT and CDR2 is YYREEE (reference sequence). V was pared by 1 base and J by 2 bases, with 12 bases between. For the CDR3, the DNA is TGTGCCAGCAGCTTGAGAGGGGGGGCACAAGAGACCCAGTACTTC. Amino acids: CASSLRGGAQETQYF.

The sample holds one count of this clone. The rearrangement links TRBV7-2 to TRBJ1-5; 7 nucleotides agree with TRBD1. The trim removed 1 base at V and 4 bases at J, leaving 4 bases unmatched. The length of the CDR3 is 15 residues. CDR1 is SGHTA and CDR2 is FQGNSA in the germline V gene. The CDR3 here is CASSLVQGINQPQHF. The CDR3, as DNA: TGTGCCAGCAGCTTAGTACAGGGGATAAATCAGCCCCAGCATTTT.

Only a few counts were recorded for this clone. V and J are TRBV19 and TRBJ2-3; D is perhaps TRBD1 (5 bases). Germline CDR1 and CDR2: LNHDA and SQIVND (reference sequence). V was cut by 3 bases and J by 0 bases, with 7 bases left in between. The CDR3 is 14 amino acids. CDR3 sequence (DNA): TGTGCCAGTAGTATCCAGGGAAGCACAGATACGCAGTATTTT. Protein: CASSIQGSTDTQYF.

This clone was seen just once. The CDR3 nucleotides are TGTGCCAGCTCACCACTCACAGGGTCCTACACTGAAGCTTTCTTT. It yields the protein CASSPLTGSYTEAFF. The chain carries TRBV18 and TRBJ1-1; TRBD1 might be the D (6 bases). The CDR3 has 15 residues. Germline lookup yields CDR1 KGHSH and CDR2 LQKENI. V was shortened by 1 base and J by 3 bases, with 12 bases between the two germline ends.

V gene TRBV5-6 combines with J gene TRBJ1-1; no clear D gene. The CDR3 is 13 residues long. V lost 2 bases to trimming and J lost 2 bases, with 7 bases between them. Germline V gene sequence: CDR1 SGHDT, CDR2 YYEEEE. CDR3: CASSFGENTEAFF. CDR3 coding DNA: TGTGCCAGCAGCTTCGGGGAAAACACTGAAGCTTTCTTT.

CDR3 coding DNA: TGTGCCAGCAGCGTAGATGGAAACAGGGGGAACATTCAGTACTTC. It encodes CASSVDGNRGNIQYF. This sequence joins TRBV9 and TRBJ2-4; 8 bases are shared with TRBD1. Germline V gene lookup returns CDR1 SGDLS and CDR2 YYNGEE. Trimming took 0 bases from V and 7 from J; bases not matched to a gene: 6. The CDR3 covers 15 residues. Looking up the rest from reference TRBV9 and TRBJ2-4 gives the full variable domain: DSGVTQTPKHLITATGQRVTLRCSPRSGDLSVYWYQQSLDQGLQFLIQYYNGEERAKGNILERFSAQQFPDLHSELNLSSLELGDSALYFCASSVDGNRGNIQYFGAGTRLSVL.